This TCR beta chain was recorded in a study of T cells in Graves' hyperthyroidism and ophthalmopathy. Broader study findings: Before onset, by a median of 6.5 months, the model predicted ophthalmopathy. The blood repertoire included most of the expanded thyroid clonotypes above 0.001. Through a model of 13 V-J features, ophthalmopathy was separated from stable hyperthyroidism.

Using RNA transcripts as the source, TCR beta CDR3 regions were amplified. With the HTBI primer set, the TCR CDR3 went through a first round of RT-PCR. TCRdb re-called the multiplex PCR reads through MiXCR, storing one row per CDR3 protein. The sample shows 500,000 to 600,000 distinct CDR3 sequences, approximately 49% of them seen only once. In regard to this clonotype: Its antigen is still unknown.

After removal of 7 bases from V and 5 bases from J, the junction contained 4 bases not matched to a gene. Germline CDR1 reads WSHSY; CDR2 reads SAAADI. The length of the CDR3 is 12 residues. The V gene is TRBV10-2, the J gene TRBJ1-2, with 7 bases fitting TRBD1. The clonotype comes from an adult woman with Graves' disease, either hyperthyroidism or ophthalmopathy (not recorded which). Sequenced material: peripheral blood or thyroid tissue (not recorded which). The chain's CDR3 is CASMRDSYGYTF. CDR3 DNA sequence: TGCGCCAGCATGAGGGACAGTTATGGCTACACCTTC.